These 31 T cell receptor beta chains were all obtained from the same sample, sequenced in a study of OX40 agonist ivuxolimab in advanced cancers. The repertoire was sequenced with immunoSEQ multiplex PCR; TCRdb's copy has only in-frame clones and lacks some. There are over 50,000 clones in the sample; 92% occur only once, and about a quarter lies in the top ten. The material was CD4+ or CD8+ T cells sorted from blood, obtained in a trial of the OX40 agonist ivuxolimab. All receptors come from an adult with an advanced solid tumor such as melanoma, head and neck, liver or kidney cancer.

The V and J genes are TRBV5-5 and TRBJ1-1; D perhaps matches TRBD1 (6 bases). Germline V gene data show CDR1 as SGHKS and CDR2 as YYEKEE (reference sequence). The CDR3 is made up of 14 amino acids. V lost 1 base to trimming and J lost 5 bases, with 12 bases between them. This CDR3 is CASSLRGLDTEAFF. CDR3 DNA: TGTGCCAGCAGCTTGCGGGGGCTTGATACTGAAGCTTTCTTT.

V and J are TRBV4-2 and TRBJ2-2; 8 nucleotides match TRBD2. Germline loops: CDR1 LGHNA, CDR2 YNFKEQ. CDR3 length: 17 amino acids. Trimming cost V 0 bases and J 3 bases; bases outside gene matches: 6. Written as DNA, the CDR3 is TGTGCCAGCAGCCAAGACGGGTCAGCGGGAGACACCGGGGAGCTGTTTTTT. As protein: CASSQDGSAGDTGELFF.

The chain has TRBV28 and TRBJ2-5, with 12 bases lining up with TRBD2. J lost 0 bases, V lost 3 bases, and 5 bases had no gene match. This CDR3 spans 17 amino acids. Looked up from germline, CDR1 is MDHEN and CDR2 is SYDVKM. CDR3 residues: CASSLASGGDYQETQYF. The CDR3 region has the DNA TGTGCCAGCAGTTTGGCTAGCGGGGGGGACTACCAAGAGACCCAGTACTTC.

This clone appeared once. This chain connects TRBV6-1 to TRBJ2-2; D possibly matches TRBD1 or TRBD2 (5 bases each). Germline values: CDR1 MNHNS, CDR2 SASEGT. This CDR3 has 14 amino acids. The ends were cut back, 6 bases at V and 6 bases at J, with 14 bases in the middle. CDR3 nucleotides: TGTGCCAGCAGCTGGGGGAGAGGGGCCGGGGAGCTGTTTTTT. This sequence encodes CASSWGRGAGELFF.

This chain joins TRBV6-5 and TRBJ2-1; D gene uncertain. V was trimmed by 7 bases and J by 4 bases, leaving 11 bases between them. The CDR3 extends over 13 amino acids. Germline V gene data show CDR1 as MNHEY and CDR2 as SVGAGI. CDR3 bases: TGTGCCAGCAAGCCTTCCCGGTACAATGAGCAGTTCTTC. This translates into CASKPSRYNEQFF.

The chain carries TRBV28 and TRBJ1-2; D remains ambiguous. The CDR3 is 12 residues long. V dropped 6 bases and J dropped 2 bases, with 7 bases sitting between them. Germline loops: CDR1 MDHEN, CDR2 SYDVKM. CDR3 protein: CASRVSNYGYTF. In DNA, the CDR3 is TGTGCCAGCAGAGTATCCAACTATGGCTACACCTTC.

DNA for the CDR3: TGTGCCAGCAGCAAACCTCCCTCGGGAAATAACCACTACTACGAGCAGTACTTC. It is translated as CASSKPPSGNNHYYEQYF. The rearrangement uses TRBV21-1 and TRBJ2-7; the table calls TRBD2, which could not be checked here. TRBV21-1 is listed as a pseudogene. The CDR3 length is 18 residues.

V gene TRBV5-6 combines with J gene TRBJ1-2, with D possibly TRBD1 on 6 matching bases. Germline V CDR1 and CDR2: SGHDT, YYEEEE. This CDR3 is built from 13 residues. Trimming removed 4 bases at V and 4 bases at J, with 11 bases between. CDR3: CASSQGQIYGYTF. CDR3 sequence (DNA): TGTGCCAGCAGCCAAGGACAGATCTATGGCTACACCTTC.

CDR3 protein: CASNEGLGQPQHF. The DNA for the CDR3 is TGTGCCAGCAACGAGGGGCTCGGTCAGCCCCAGCATTTT. The J gene is TRBJ1-5, the V gene TRBV28, with a possible D match to TRBD1 (5 bases). The CDR3 extends over 13 amino acids. The germline V and J ends were trimmed by 7 bases and 6 bases, with 13 bases remaining between them. The germline V gene encodes CDR1 MDHEN and CDR2 SYDVKM.

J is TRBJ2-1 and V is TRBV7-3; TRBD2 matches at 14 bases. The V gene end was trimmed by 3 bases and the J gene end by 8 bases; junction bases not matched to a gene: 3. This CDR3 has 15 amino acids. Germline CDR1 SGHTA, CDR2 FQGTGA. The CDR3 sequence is CASSLGTSGSDEQFF. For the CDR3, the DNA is TGTGCCAGCAGCTTGGGGACTAGCGGGAGCGATGAGCAGTTCTTC.

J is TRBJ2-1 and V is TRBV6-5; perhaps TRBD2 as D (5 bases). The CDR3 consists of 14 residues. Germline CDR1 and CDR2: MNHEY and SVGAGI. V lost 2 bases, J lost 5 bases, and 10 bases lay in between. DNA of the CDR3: TGTGCCAGCAGTTACCTAGAGGGCCACAATGAGCAGTTCTTC. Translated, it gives CASSYLEGHNEQFF.

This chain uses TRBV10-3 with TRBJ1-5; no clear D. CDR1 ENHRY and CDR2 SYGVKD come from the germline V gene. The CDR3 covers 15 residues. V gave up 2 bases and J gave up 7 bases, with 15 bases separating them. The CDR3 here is CAISEEDGVGQPQHF. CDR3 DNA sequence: TGTGCCATCAGTGAGGAGGACGGGGTTGGACAGCCCCAGCATTTT.

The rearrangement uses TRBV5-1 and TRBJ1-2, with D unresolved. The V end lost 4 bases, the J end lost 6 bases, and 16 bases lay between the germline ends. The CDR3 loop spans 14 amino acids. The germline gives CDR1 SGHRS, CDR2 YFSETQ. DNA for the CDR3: TGCGCCAGCAGCCCCCGCTCGGAAAGCGATGGCTACACCTTC. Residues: CASSPRSESDGYTF. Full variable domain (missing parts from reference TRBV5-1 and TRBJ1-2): KAGVTQTPRYLIKTRGQQVTLSCSPISGHRSVSWYQQTPGQGLQFLFEYFSETQRNKGNFPGRFSGRQFSNSRSEMNVSTLELGDSALYLCASSPRSESDGYTFGSGTRLTVV.

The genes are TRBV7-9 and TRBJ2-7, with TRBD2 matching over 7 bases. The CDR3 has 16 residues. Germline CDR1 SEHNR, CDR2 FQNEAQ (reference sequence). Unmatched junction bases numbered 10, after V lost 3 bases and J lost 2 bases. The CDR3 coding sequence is TGTGCCAGCAGCTTGCTCGGGACTACCCGAGCCTACGAGCAGTACTTC. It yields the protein CASSLLGTTRAYEQYF.

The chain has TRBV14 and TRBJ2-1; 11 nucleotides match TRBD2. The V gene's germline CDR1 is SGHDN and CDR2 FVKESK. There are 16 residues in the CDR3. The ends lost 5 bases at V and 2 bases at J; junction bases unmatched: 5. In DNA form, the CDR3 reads TGTGCCAGCAGCTCCTCGACTAGCGGGGCCTACAATGAGCAGTTCTTC. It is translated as CASSSSTSGAYNEQFF.

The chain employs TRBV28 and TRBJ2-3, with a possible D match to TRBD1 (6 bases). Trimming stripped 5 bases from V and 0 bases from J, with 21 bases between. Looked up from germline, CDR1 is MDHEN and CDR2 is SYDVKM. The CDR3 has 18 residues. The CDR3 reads CASSTPPQGSSSTDTQYF. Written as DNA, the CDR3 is TGTGCCAGCAGTACTCCGCCTCAGGGGAGCTCTAGCACAGATACGCAGTATTTT.

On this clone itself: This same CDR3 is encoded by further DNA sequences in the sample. DNA of the CDR3: TGTGCCTGGAGTGGAGGGACCACTGAAGCTTTCTTT. Residues: CAWSGGTTEAFF. The rearrangement links TRBV30 to TRBJ1-1, with D possibly matching TRBD1 (5 bases). Germline V gives CDR1 GTSNPN, CDR2 SVGIG (reference sequence). The CDR3 is 12 amino acids. With 1 base removed from V and 4 bases from J, the gap between germline ends came to 7 bases.

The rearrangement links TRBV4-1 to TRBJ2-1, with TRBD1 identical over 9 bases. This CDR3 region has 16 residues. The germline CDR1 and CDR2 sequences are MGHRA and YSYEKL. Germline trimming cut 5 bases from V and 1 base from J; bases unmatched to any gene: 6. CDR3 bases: TGCGCCAGCAGCGGAGACAGGGGGGGATCCTACAATGAGCAGTTCTTC. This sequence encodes CASSGDRGGSYNEQFF.

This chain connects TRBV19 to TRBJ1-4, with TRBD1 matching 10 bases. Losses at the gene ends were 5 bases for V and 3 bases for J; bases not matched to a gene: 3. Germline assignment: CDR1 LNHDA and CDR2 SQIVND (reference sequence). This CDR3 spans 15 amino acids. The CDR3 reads CASSDRGRPNEKLFF. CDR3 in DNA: TGTGCCAGTAGTGACAGGGGGCGACCTAATGAAAAACTGTTTTTT.

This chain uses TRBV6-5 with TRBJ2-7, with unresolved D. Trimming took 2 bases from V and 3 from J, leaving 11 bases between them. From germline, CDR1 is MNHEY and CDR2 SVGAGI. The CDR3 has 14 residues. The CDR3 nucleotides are TGTGCCAGCAGTTACGATGACTCCTACTACGAGCAGTACGTC. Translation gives CASSYDDSYYEQYV.

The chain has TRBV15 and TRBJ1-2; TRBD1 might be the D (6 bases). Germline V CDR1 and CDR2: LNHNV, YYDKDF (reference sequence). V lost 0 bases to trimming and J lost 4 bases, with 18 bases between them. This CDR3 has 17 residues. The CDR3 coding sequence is TGTGCCACCAGCAGAGATCACGGTTTGGGGGCGAGCTATGGCTACACCTTC. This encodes CATSRDHGLGASYGYTF.

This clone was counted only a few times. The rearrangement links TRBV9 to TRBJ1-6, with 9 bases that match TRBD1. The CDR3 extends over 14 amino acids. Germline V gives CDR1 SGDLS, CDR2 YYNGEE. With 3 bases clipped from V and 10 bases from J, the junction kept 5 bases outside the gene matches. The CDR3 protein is CASSETGGRSPLHF. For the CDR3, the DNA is TGTGCCAGCAGCGAGACAGGGGGACGCTCACCCCTCCACTTT.

CDR3 sequence (DNA): TGTGCCAGTAGTATTGGGAGCTCTGGAAACACCATATATTTT. Protein product: CASSIGSSGNTIYF. This chain connects TRBV19 to TRBJ1-3; no clear D gene. CDR1 is LNHDA, CDR2 SQIVND, per germline (reference sequence). The CDR3 extends over 14 amino acids. V lost 3 bases to trimming and J lost 0 bases, with 6 bases between them.

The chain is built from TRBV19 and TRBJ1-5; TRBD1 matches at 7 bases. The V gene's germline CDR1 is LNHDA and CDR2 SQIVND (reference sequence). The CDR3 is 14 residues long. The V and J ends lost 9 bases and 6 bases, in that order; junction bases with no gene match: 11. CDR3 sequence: CASWDRNLRQPQHF. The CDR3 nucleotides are TGTGCCAGCTGGGACAGAAATCTTCGTCAGCCCCAGCATTTT. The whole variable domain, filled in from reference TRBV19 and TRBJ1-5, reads DGGITQSPKYLFRKEGQNVTLSCEQNLNHDAMYWYRQDPGQGLRLIYYSQIVNDFQKGDIAEGYSVSREKKESFPLTVTSAQKNPTAFYLCASWDRNLRQPQHFGDGTRLSIL.

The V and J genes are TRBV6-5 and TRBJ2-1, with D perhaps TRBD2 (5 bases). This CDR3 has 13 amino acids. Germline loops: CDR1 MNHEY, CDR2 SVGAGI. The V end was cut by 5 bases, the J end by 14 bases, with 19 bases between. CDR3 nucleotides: TGTGCCAGCAGTCTTGCCCTTGGCGACGGGGAGTTCTTC. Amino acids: CASSLALGDGEFF.

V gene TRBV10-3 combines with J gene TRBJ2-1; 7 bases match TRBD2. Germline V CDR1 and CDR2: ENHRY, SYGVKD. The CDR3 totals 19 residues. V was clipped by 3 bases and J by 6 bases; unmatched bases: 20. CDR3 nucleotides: TGTGCCATCAGTGAAACGGGAGGCCTGACCCCGCAGACTCGCAATGAGCAGTTCTTC. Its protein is CAISETGGLTPQTRNEQFF.

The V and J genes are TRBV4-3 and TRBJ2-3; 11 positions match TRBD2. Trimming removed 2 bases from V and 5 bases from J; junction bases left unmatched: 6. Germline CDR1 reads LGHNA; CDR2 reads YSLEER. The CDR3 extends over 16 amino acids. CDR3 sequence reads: CASSQYSGGGLDTQYF. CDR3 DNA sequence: TGCGCCAGCAGCCAATATAGCGGGGGGGGCCTAGATACGCAGTATTTT.

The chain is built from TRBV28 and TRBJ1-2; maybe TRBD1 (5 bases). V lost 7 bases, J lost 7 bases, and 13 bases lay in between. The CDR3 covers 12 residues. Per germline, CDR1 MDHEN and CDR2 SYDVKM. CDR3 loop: CASTIGGGGYTF. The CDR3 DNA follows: TGTGCCAGCACAATTGGGGGGGGTGGCTACACCTTC.

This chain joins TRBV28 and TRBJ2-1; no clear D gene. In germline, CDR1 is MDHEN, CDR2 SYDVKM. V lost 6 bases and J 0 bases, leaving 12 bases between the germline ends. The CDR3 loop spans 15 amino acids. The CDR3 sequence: CASRGRHGSYNEQFF. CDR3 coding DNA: TGTGCCAGCAGAGGCAGGCACGGCTCCTACAATGAGCAGTTCTTC.

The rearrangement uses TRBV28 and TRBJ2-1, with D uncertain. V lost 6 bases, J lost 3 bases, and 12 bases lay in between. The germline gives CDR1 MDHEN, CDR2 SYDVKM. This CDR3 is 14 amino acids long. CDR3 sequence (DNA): TGTGCCAGCAGCTCGACTGCATTCTACAATGAGCAGTTCTTC. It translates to CASSSTAFYNEQFF.

CDR3 nucleotide sequence: TGTGCCAGCAGCTTTCAGGTGGGGGGTTCACCCCTCCACTTT. Translation gives CASSFQVGGSPLHF. The V call is TRBV11-2, the J call TRBJ1-6; a possible D gene is TRBD1 (5 bases). The V end was cut by 3 bases, the J end by 9 bases, with 12 bases between. This CDR3 contains 14 residues. Germline assignment: CDR1 SGHAT and CDR2 FQNNGV.